A single sample is the source of the 9 T cell receptor beta chains below, sequenced in a study of blood T cell repertoires in COVID-19. Only in-frame clones appear in the TCRdb table, and some are missing; sequencing was by immunoSEQ multiplex PCR. In the table there are around 200,000 clones, over 80% of which are singletons. Sequenced material: peripheral blood. The receptors here all came from a woman between 35 and 50 years old with COVID-19, enrolled during active disease.

The genes are TRBV11-3 and TRBJ2-7, with D possibly TRBD2 on 5 matching bases. CDR1 is SGHNT and CDR2 is YENEEA in the germline V gene. Trimming shortened V by 5 bases and J by 1 base, and 9 bases separated the two germline ends. The CDR3 spans 13 residues. In DNA form, the CDR3 reads TGTGCCAGCAGCCCGAGGACTTCCTACGAGCAGTACTTC. It codes for CASSPRTSYEQYF.

The gene calls are TRBV7-6 and TRBJ2-3, with a possible D match to TRBD2 (5 bases). The CDR3 runs 13 residues. Trimming removed 2 bases at V and 5 bases at J, with 8 bases between. Germline V lookup: CDR1 SGHVS, CDR2 FNYEAQ. The CDR3 is CASSLIAGDTQYF. In DNA, the CDR3 is TGTGCCAGCAGCTTAATCGCGGGAGATACGCAGTATTTT.

V gene TRBV5-1 combines with J gene TRBJ1-2, with a weak D call TRBD1 (5 bases). In germline, CDR1 is SGHRS, CDR2 YFSETQ. CDR3 length: 14 amino acids. Trimming took 0 bases from V and 6 from J, leaving 12 bases between them. The CDR3: CASSLVAGPNGYTF. In DNA form, the CDR3 reads TGCGCCAGCAGCTTGGTAGCAGGGCCAAATGGCTACACCTTC.

This clone was observed a handful of times. J is TRBJ2-7 and V is TRBV5-1; D is possibly TRBD1 (5 bases). CDR3 size: 14 residues. Germline values: CDR1 SGHRS, CDR2 YFSETQ. With 0 bases removed from V and 2 bases from J, the gap between germline ends came to 9 bases. The CDR3 region is CASSLGTNAYEQYF. DNA of the CDR3: TGCGCCAGCAGCTTGGGGACAAACGCCTACGAGCAGTACTTC.

The rearrangement joins TRBV11-2 to TRBJ2-7; a weak D match, TRBD1 (7 bases). Germline V lookup: CDR1 SGHAT, CDR2 FQNNGV. The CDR3 totals 13 residues. Trimming shortened V by 3 bases and J by 6 bases, and 12 bases separated the two germline ends. The CDR3 DNA sequence: TGTGCCAGCAGCTTCGGAGGGACAGCCGAGCAGTACTTC. Translation gives CASSFGGTAEQYF. Full variable domain (remainder filled in from reference TRBV11-2 and TRBJ2-7): EAGVAQSPRYKIIEKRQSVAFWCNPISGHATLYWYQQILGQGPKLLIQFQNNGVVDDSQLPKDRFSAERLKGVDSTLKIQPAKLEDSAVYLCASSFGGTAEQYFGPGTRLTVT.

The J gene is TRBJ2-1, the V gene TRBV4-2, with 7 bases identical to TRBD2. CDR3 length: 16 amino acids. Germline V CDR1 and CDR2: LGHNA, YNFKEQ. V dropped 1 base and J dropped 5; count of bases not matched to a gene: 8. The CDR3 region is CASSQGGGSGNNEQFF. The DNA of the CDR3 is TGTGCCAGCAGCCAAGGTGGCGGGAGTGGAAACAATGAGCAGTTCTTC.

Of note for this clone: Other nucleotide sequences from this sample produce the same CDR3. The genes are TRBV18 and TRBJ1-1; 9 bases map to TRBD1. Per the germline V gene, CDR1 is KGHSH and CDR2 is LQKENI. Trimming cost V 3 bases and J 4 bases; bases outside gene matches: 3. The CDR3 is 14 residues long. The CDR3 sequence is CASSPTGGGTEAFF. For the CDR3, the DNA is TGTGCCAGCTCACCGACAGGGGGTGGCACTGAAGCTTTCTTT.

This clone was detected once. The chain is built from TRBV27 and TRBJ2-7; D is perhaps TRBD1 (5 bases). The germline V gene has CDR1 MNHEY and CDR2 SMNVEV (reference sequence). Trimming took 3 bases from V and 2 from J, leaving 14 bases between them. This CDR3 region has 15 residues. The CDR3 loop is CASSLGPRAPYEQYF. The CDR3 DNA follows: TGTGCCAGCAGTTTGGGCCCCAGGGCTCCCTACGAGCAGTACTTC.

The rearrangement links TRBV6-2 or TRBV6-3 to TRBJ1-5; D remains ambiguous. Germline CDR1 reads MNHEY; CDR2 reads SVGEGT. V was pared by 2 bases and J by 7 bases, with 12 bases between. This CDR3 comprises 14 residues. CDR3 in amino acids: CASSYRAGKQPQHF. CDR3 nucleotides: TGTGCCAGCAGTTACCGGGCCGGGAAGCAGCCCCAGCATTTT.